This T cell receptor (beta chain) was documented in a study of OX40 agonist ivuxolimab in advanced cancers. Whole-study context: The patients' treatment was ivuxolimab, an agonistic anti-OX40 (CD134) antibody.

TCRdb keeps only in-frame clones here, not all; method: immunoSEQ multiplex PCR. The sample yields around 130,000 clones, roughly 93% seen once. The length of the CDR3 is 16 residues. V lost 2 bases to trimming and J lost 7 bases; unmatched junction nucleotides: 6. The germline CDR1 and CDR2 sequences are SGHTA and FQGNSA. The rearrangement links TRBV7-2 to TRBJ2-1; 12 bases match TRBD1. The sequence was obtained from an adult with an advanced solid tumor such as melanoma, head and neck, liver or kidney cancer. The specimen was CD4+ or CD8+ T cells sorted from blood, collected in a trial of the OX40 agonist ivuxolimab. The CDR3 loop is CASSLTGTGGLNEQFF. CDR3 in DNA: TGTGCCAGCAGCTTAACCGGGACAGGGGGCTTGAATGAGCAGTTCTTC.